This TCR beta chain appears in the sequencing data of a study of T cells expressing NK-cell markers. The CDR3 runs 14 residues. Germline CDR1 reads SGDLS; CDR2 reads YYNGEE. TCRdb reprocessed the 5' RACE reads; each CDR3 protein has one entry and no DNA is given. The sample totals about 550,000 distinct CDR3 sequences. The TCR comes from a man aged 18 to 29 in good health. The rearrangement uses TRBV9 and TRBJ2-3. Sequenced material: blood T cells: a sorted CD56 or NKG2C T cell subset, CD4+ or CD8+ T cells, or bulk PBMC T cells (not recorded which). CDR3 residues: CASSPRKAADTQYF.